A selection of T cell receptor beta chains follows, all from one sample in a study of OX40 agonist ivuxolimab in advanced cancers. Profiled with immunoSEQ multiplex PCR; TCRdb holds only in-frame clones, not every one. Among under 80,000 clones listed, approximately 85% were seen once. The source material was CD4+ or CD8+ T cells sorted from blood, sampled in a trial of the OX40 agonist ivuxolimab. The receptors come from an adult with an advanced solid tumor such as melanoma, head and neck, liver or kidney cancer. The CDR3 runs from the conserved cysteine through the conserved F or W. The D gene is left open where the match is weak.

CDR3aa	v_gene	d_gene
CAWKFGTGDNTQYF	TRBV30	TRBD1
CAWSSLAGNNQFF	TRBV30	TRBD2
CASSINRGSNIQYF	TRBV19	TRBD1
CASSLGPPRGEQYF	TRBV7-2	.
CASSLAGETQYF	TRBV7-2	TRBD2
CASSFGVLQPQHF	TRBV11-2	.
CAISESKNPGAFF	TRBV10-3	.
CASSKIVDSSTDTQYF	TRBV21-1	.
CASSPRDGSTYEQYF	TRBV2	.
CASSLGGGDYGYTF	TRBV5-1	TRBD1
CASSVMGDTGELFF	TRBV2	.
CASSLAGTGGAGGYTF	TRBV5-1	TRBD1
CASSYPRTWSNSPLHF	TRBV6-5	.
CASSWKDWPQYF	TRBV5-5	.
CASSGTGKGYTF	TRBV2	.
CAWSSGTAGGNTIYF	TRBV30	TRBD1
CSVLLAGGRNQPQHF	TRBV29-1	.
CASSRQGNTEAFF	TRBV7-3	.
CASSYAGEQYF	TRBV6-1	.
CASSSSRARGEAFF	TRBV7-2	.
CASSSLDILGYEQYF	TRBV7-8	.
CASSQAGELFF	TRBV6-5	.
CASSIERSNQPQHF	TRBV19	.
CASSEGSSYNSPLHF	TRBV6-1	.
CASSLFVLSTDTQYF	TRBV5-8	.
CASRVNTYTEAFF	TRBV14	.
CASSPYGGRAHNEQFF	TRBV18	TRBD2
CASSLRRPYQETQYF	TRBV5-6	.
CAWTGDYGYTF	TRBV30	.
CASEPGQSYEQYF	TRBV6-6	TRBD1
CASSSLGTGELFF	TRBV11-3	.
CASSPGGGRTPQHF	TRBV28	.
CASSGLTLNYGYTF	TRBV10-2	.
CASSLTGDTGELFF	TRBV5-1	TRBD1
CASSFPGRPDTQYF	TRBV7-2	.
CASSLSRERYGYTF	TRBV27	.
CASSPQRAGEQYF	TRBV2	.
CASSLAGTGGKYEQYF	TRBV28	.
CASSLALGGITEAFF	TRBV7-9	.
CASSQDWVSNQPQHF	TRBV4-1	.
CASGLAAKHEETQYF	TRBV9	TRBD2
CASSFQGNTEAFF	TRBV5-1	.
CASSSRGRYNEQFF	TRBV7-2	.
CASSIGTGYEQYF	TRBV19	.